The 10 T cell receptor beta chains in this list originate from one sample, sequenced in a study of blood T cell repertoires in COVID-19. Profiled with immunoSEQ multiplex PCR; TCRdb holds only in-frame clones, not every one. Here the sample spans 95,000 or so clones, 80% to 90% being singletons. The sample comprised peripheral blood. These TCRs come from a human donor in a cohort sampled during active COVID-19.

This clone turned up a few times. The chain is built from TRBV6-5 and TRBJ1-5, with a tentative D call TRBD1 (6 bases). The CDR3 spans 14 residues. V shed 5 bases and J shed 3 bases, with 11 bases lying between them. In germline, CDR1 is MNHEY, CDR2 SVGAGI. CDR3 sequence: CASSPGTNNQPQHF. The CDR3 nucleotides read TGTGCCAGCAGTCCCGGGACAAACAATCAGCCCCAGCATTTT.

The chain carries TRBV19 and TRBJ1-4; perhaps TRBD1 as D (6 bases). Germline V lookup: CDR1 LNHDA, CDR2 SQIVND (reference sequence). The CDR3 extends over 14 amino acids. Trimming pared 1 base from V and 5 bases from J, leaving 8 bases between. In DNA, the CDR3 is TGTGCCAGTAGTATAGGGACAGTAAATGAAAAACTGTTTTTT. As protein: CASSIGTVNEKLFF.

J is TRBJ2-5 and V is TRBV28; 8 nucleotides agree with TRBD1. The V gene end was trimmed by 6 bases and the J gene end by 4 bases; junction bases not matched to a gene: 10. Per the germline V gene, CDR1 is MDHEN and CDR2 is SYDVKM. There are 15 residues in the CDR3. CDR3 bases: TGTGCCAGCAGGACGGGACAGGTGGGAGGAGAGACCCAGTACTTC. This sequence encodes CASRTGQVGGETQYF.

Concerning this clone: An end of the junction does not agree with germline; a read error may underlie this. The V gene is TRBV11-2, the J gene TRBJ2-7; TRBD2 is a possible D gene (7 bases). The CDR3 contains 15 residues. The germline V gene encodes CDR1 SGHAT and CDR2 FQNNGV. This CDR3 reads CASSLERGGTYEQYF. CDR3 bases: TGTGCCAGCAGCCTAGAAAGGGGGGGCACCTACGAGCAGTACTTC.

CDR3 loop: CASRSPGLSSYEQYF. The DNA for the CDR3 is TGTGCCAGCAGAAGCCCAGGGTTATCCTCCTACGAGCAGTACTTC. The chain links TRBV27 to TRBJ2-7, with a tentative D call TRBD1 (5 bases). V lost 6 bases, J lost 0 bases, and 15 bases lay in between. The CDR3 contains 15 residues. Germline CDR1 MNHEY, CDR2 SMNVEV (reference sequence).

The chain couples TRBV14 to TRBJ2-7; D call uncertain. The CDR3 spans 15 residues. The ends were cut back, 0 bases at V and 4 bases at J, with 13 bases in the middle. Germline-derived CDR1 and CDR2 are SGHDN and FVKESK. CDR3 sequence: CASSQDRRQEYEQYF. The CDR3 region has the DNA TGTGCCAGCAGCCAAGATCGAAGGCAGGAATACGAGCAGTACTTC.

The rearrangement joins TRBV14 to TRBJ1-1; 7 bases fit TRBD1. Germline V gene data show CDR1 as SGHDN and CDR2 as FVKESK. The CDR3 is 17 amino acids. V shed 0 bases and J 0 bases; nucleotides not matched to a gene: 7. The CDR3 protein is CASSQDTLQGLNTEAFF. The CDR3 DNA is TGTGCCAGCAGCCAAGACACCCTACAGGGGTTGAACACTGAAGCTTTCTTT.

This chain connects TRBV6-5 to TRBJ1-1, with D hard to call. The CDR3 runs to 13 residues. From germline, CDR1 is MNHEY and CDR2 SVGAGI. The V end lost 7 bases, the J end lost 6 bases, and 15 bases lay between the germline ends. CDR3 sequence (DNA): TGTGCCAGCATTCTCGACGAGGTCGCTGAAGCTTTCTTT. Its translation: CASILDEVAEAFF.

This chain joins TRBV7-6 and TRBJ2-7; D not resolved. Germline V lookup: CDR1 SGHVS, CDR2 FNYEAQ. This CDR3 spans 14 amino acids. Deletions cut 0 bases from V and 7 bases from J, with 13 bases between. CDR3 sequence (DNA): TGTGCCAGCAGCTTAGCGGTAGCATCTCAGGAGCAGTACTTC. Its protein product is CASSLAVASQEQYF.

This sequence joins TRBV21-1 and TRBJ1-6; TRBD1, the table's D call, lacks a check against the DNA. TRBV21-1 is recorded as a pseudogene. The CDR3 spans 16 residues. The CDR3 bases are TGTGCCAGCAGCGCTCACCCGGGACAGGGGGATTCACCCCTCCACTTT. Its translation: CASSAHPGQGDSPLHF.